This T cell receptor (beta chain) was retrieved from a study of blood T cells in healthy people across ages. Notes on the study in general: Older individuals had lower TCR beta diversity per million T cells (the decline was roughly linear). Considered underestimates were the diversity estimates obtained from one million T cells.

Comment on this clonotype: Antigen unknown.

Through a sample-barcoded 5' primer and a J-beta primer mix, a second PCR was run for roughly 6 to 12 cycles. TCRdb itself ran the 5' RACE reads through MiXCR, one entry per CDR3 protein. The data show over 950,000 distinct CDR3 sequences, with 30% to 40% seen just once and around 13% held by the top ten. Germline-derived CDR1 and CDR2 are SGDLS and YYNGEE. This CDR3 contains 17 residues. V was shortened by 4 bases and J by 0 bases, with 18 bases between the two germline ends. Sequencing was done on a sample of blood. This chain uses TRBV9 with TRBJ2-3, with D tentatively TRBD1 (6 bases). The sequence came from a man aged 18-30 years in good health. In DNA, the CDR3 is TGTGCCAGCAGCTCTTCTTGGGGGACACCTAGCACAGATACGCAGTATTTT. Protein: CASSSSWGTPSTDTQYF.